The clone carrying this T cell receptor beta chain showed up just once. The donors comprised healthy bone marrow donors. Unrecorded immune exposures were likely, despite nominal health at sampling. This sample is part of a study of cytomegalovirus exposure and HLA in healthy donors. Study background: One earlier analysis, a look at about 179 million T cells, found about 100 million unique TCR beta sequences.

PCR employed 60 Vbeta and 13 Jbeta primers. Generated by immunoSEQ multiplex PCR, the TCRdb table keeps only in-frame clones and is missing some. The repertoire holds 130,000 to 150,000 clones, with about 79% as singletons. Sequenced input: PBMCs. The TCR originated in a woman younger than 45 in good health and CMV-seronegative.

CDR3 residues: CASSLTDIRDEQYF. CDR3 coding DNA: TGTGCCAGCAGTCTCACGGACATTCGGGACGAGCAGTACTTC. The genes are TRBV6-6 and TRBJ2-7, with a weak D call TRBD1 (5 bases). Germline V gene data show CDR1 as MNHNY and CDR2 as SVGAGI (reference sequence). The CDR3 is 14 residues long. Trimming removed 5 bases from V and 5 bases from J, with 16 bases in between.